This T cell receptor beta chain originates from a study of T cell changes during pregnancy in multiple sclerosis. This CDR3 has 14 residues. Trimming removed 6 bases from V and 0 bases from J, with 8 bases in between. Germline CDR1 ENHRY, CDR2 SYGVKD. Assay used: immunoSEQ multiplex PCR; TCRdb lists only in-frame clones, some missing. The sample yields roughly 42,000 clones, about nine tenths seen once. This TCR derives from a female donor with multiple sclerosis, enrolled in a pregnancy study. V usage is TRBV10-3 and J usage is TRBJ2-2; maybe TRBD1 (5 bases). The material was CD4+ T cells from peripheral blood mononuclear cells, obtained before pregnancy. CDR3 sequence (DNA): TGTGCCATCAGGACAGATTCGAACACCGGGGAGCTGTTTTTT. It codes for CAIRTDSNTGELFF.